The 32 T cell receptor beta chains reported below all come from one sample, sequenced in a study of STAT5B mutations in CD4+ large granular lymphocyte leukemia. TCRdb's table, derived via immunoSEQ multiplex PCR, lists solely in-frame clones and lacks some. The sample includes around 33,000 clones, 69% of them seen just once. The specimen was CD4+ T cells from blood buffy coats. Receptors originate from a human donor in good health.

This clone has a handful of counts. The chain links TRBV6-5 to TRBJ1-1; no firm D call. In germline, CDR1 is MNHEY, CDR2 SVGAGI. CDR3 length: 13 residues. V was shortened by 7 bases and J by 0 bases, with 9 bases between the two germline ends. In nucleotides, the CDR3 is TGTGCCAGCAATACACCTTTGAACACTGAAGCTTTCTTT. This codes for CASNTPLNTEAFF.

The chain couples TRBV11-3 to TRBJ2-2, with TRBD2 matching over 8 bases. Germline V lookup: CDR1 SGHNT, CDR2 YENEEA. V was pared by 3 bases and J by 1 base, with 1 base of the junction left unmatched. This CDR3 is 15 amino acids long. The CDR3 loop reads CASSFGGGNTGELFF. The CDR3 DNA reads TGTGCCAGCAGCTTCGGGGGGGGGAACACCGGGGAGCTGTTTTTT.

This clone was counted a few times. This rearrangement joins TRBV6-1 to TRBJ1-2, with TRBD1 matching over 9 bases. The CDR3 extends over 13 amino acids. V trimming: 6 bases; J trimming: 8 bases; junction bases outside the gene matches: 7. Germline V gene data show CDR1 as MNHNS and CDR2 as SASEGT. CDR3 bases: TGTGCCAGCAGCCAACGGGACAGGGCGGGCTACACCTTC. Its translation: CASSQRDRAGYTF.

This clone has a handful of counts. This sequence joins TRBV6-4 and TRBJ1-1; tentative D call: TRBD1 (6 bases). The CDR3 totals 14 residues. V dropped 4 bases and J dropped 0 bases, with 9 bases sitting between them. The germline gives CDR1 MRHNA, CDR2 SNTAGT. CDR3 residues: CASSAGGVNTEAFF. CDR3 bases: TGTGCCAGCAGTGCGGGGGGCGTGAACACTGAAGCTTTCTTT.

The CDR3 DNA reads as TGCGCCAGCAGCCAGAGACAGGGCCACACAGATACGCAGTATTTT. Amino acids: CASSQRQGHTDTQYF. This chain uses TRBV4-3 with TRBJ2-3; 7 bases map to TRBD1. The CDR3 is 15 residues long. Germline-derived CDR1 and CDR2 are LGHNA and YSLEER. V was clipped by 3 bases and J by 2 bases; unmatched bases: 5.

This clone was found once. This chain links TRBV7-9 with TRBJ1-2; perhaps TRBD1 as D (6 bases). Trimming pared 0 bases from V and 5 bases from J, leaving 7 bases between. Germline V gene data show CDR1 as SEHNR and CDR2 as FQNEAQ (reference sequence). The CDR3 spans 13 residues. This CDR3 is CASSLAGQYGYTF. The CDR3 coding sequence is TGTGCCAGCAGCTTAGCAGGACAGTATGGCTACACCTTC.

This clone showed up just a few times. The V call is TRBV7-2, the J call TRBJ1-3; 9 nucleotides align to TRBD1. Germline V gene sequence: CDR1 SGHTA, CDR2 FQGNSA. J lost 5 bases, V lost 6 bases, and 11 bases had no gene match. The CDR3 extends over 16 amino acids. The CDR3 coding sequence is TGTGCCAGCAGTAAAGCCGGGACAGGGATTCGAAACACCATATATTTT. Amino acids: CASSKAGTGIRNTIYF.

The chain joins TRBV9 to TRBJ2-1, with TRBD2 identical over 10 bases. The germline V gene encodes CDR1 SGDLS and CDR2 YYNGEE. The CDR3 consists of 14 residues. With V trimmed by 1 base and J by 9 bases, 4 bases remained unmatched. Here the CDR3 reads CASSVSGGAGEQFF. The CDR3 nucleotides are TGTGCCAGCAGCGTAAGCGGGGGGGCGGGTGAGCAGTTCTTC. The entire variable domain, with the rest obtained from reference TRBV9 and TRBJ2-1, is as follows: DSGVTQTPKHLITATGQRVTLRCSPRSGDLSVYWYQQSLDQGLQFLIQYYNGEERAKGNILERFSAQQFPDLHSELNLSSLELGDSALYFCASSVSGGAGEQFFGPGTRLTVL.

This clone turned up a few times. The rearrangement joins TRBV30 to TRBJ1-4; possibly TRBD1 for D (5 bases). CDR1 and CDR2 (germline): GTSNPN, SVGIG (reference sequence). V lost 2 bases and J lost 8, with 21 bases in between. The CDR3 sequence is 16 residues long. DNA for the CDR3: TGTGCCTGGAGTCACAGGCTTGAAAATGTCGGCGAAAAACTGTTTTTT. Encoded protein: CAWSHRLENVGEKLFF. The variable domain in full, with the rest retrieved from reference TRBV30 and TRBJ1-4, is SQTIHQWPATLVQPVGSPLSLECTVEGTSNPNLYWYRQAAGRGLQLLFYSVGIGQISSEVPQNLSASRPQDRQFILSSKKLLLSDSGFYLCAWSHRLENVGEKLFFGSGTQLSVL.

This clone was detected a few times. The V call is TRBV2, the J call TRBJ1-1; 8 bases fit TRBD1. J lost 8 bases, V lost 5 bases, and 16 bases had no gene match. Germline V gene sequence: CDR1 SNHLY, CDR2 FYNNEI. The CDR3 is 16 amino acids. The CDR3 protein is CASSQGAEGRKGEAFF. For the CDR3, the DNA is TGTGCCAGCAGTCAGGGGGCGGAAGGCCGAAAAGGAGAAGCTTTCTTT.

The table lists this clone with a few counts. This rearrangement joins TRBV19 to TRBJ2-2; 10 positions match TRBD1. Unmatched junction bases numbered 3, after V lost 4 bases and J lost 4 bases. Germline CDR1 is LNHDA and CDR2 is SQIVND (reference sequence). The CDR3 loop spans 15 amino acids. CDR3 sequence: CASSRRTGGTGELFF. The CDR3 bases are TGTGCCAGTAGTAGGAGGACAGGGGGCACCGGGGAGCTGTTTTTT.

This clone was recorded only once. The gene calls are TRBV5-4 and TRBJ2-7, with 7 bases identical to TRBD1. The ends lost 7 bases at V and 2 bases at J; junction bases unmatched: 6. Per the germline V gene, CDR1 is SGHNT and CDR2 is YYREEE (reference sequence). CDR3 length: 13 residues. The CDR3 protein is CASRPTGTYEQYF. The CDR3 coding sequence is TGTGCCAGCCGACCGACAGGGACCTACGAGCAGTACTTC.

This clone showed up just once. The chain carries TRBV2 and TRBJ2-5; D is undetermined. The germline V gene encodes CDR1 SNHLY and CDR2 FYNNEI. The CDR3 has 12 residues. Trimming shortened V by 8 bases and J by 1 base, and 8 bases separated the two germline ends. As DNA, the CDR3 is TGTGCCAGCGGTCCATCCCAAGAGACCCAGTACTTC. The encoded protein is CASGPSQETQYF.

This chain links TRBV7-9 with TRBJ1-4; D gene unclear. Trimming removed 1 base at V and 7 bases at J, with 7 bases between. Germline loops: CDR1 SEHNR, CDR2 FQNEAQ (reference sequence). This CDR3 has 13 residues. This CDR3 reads CASSLEVREKLFF. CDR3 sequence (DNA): TGTGCCAGCAGCTTAGAAGTTCGTGAAAAACTGTTTTTT.

The CDR3 region is CASSVAPGTSMYEQFF. In DNA, the CDR3 is TGTGCCAGCAGCGTAGCCCCCGGGACTAGCATGTATGAGCAGTTCTTC. This chain joins TRBV9 and TRBJ2-1, with 9 bases fitting TRBD2. V shed 0 bases, J shed 8 bases, and the junction held 9 bases outside the gene matches. This CDR3 spans 16 amino acids. Germline lookup yields CDR1 SGDLS and CDR2 YYNGEE.

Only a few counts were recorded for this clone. CDR3 region: CAWSEWQGVPNEQFF. CDR3 coding DNA: TGTGCCTGGAGTGAGTGGCAGGGGGTTCCCAATGAGCAGTTCTTC. The rearrangement uses TRBV30 and TRBJ2-1; 7 positions match TRBD1. The CDR3 contains 15 residues. Losses at the gene ends were 1 base for V and 6 bases for J; bases not matched to a gene: 9. In germline, CDR1 is GTSNPN, CDR2 SVGIG (reference sequence). Complete variable domain (other parts from reference TRBV30 and TRBJ2-1): SQTIHQWPATLVQPVGSPLSLECTVEGTSNPNLYWYRQAAGRGLQLLFYSVGIGQISSEVPQNLSASRPQDRQFILSSKKLLLSDSGFYLCAWSEWQGVPNEQFFGPGTRLTVL.

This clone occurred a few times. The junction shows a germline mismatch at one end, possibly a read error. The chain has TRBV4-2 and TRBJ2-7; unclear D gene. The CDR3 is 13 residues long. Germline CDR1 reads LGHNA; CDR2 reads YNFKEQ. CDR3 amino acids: CASSKDRAYEQYF. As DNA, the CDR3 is TGTGCCAGCAGCAAAGATAGAGCCTACGAGCAGTACTTC.

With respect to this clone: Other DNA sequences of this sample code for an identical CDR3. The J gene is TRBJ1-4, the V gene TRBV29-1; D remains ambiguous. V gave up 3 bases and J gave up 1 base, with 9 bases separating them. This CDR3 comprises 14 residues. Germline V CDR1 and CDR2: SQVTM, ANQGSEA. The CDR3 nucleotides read TGCAGCGTTGATACGGGTAGAACTAATGAAAAACTGTTTTTT. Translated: CSVDTGRTNEKLFF.

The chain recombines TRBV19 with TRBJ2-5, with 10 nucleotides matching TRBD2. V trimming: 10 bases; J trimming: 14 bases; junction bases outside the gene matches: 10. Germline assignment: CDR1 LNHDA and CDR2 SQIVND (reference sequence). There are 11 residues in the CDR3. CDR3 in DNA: TGTGCCACCTCTAGCGGGGGCCCCCTATACTTC. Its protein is CATSSGGPLYF.

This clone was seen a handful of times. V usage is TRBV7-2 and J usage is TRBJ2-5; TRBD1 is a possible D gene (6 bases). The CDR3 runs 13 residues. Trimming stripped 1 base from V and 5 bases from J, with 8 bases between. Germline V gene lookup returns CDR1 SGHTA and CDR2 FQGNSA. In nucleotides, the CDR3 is TGTGCCAGCAGCTTAGACAGGGCGGAGACCCAGTACTTC. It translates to CASSLDRAETQYF.

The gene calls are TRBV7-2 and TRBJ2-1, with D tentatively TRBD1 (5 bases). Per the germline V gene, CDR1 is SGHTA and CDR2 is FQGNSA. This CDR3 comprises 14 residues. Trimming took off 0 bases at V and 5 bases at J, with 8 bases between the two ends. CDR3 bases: TGTGCCAGCAGCTTAGCAGGGGCGGACAATGAGCAGTTCTTC. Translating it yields CASSLAGADNEQFF.

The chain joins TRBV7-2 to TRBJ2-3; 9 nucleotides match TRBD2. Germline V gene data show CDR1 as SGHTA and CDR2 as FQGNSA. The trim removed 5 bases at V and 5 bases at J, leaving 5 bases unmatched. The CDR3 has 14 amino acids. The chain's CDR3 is CASSLGLARDTQYF. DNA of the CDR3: TGTGCCAGCAGCCTTGGACTAGCGAGAGATACGCAGTATTTT.

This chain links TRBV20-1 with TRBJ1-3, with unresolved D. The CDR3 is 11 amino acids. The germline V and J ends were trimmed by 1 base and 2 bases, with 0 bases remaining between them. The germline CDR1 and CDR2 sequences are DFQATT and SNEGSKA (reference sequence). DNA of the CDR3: TGCAGTGCTAGAGCTGGAAACACCATATATTTT. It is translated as CSARAGNTIYF.

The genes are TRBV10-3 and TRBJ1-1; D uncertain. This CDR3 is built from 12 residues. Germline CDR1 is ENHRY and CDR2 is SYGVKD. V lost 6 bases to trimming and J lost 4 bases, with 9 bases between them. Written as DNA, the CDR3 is TGTGCCATCAGACGGTTGGGCACTGAAGCTTTCTTT. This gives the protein CAIRRLGTEAFF.

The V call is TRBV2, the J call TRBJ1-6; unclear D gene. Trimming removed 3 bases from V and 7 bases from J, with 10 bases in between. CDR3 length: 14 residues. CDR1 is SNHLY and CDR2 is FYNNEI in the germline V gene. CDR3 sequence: CASSERHGNSPLHF. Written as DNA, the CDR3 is TGTGCCAGCAGTGAGAGACACGGAAATTCACCCCTCCACTTT. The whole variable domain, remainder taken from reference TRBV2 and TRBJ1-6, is EPEVTQTPSHQVTQMGQEVILRCVPISNHLYFYWYRQILGQKVEFLVSFYNNEISEKSEIFDDQFSVERPDGSNFTLKIRSTKLEDSAMYFCASSERHGNSPLHFGNGTRLTVT.

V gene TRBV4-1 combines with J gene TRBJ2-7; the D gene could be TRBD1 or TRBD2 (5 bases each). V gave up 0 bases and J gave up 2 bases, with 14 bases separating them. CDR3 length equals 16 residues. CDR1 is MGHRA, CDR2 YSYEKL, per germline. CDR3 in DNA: TGCGCCAGCAGCCAAGAGCCCGGGGCCCTTACCTACGAGCAGTACTTC. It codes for CASSQEPGALTYEQYF.

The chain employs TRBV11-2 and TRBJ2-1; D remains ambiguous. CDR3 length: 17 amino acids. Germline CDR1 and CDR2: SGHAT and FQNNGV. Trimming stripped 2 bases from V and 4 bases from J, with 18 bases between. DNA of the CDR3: TGTGCCAGCAGCTTATTGATCGGACGGCAGATGTACAATGAGCAGTTCTTC. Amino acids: CASSLLIGRQMYNEQFF.

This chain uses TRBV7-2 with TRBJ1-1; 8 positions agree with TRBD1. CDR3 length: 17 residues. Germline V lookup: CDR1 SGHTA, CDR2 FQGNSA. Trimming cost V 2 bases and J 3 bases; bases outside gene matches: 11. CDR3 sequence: CASSLTPDRGLYTEAFF. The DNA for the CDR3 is TGTGCCAGCAGCTTAACCCCCGACAGGGGCTTGTACACTGAAGCTTTCTTT.

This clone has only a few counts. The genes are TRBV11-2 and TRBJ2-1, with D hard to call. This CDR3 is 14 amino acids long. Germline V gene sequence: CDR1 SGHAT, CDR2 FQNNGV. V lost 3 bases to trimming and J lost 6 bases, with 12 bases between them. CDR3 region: CASSFNGRTNEQFF. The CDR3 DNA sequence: TGTGCCAGCAGCTTTAACGGCAGAACCAATGAGCAGTTCTTC.

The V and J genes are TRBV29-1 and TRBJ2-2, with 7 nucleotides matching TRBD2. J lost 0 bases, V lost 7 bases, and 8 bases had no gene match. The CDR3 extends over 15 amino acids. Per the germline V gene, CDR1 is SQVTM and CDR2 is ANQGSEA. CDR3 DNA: TGCAGCGCTCTAGGGGCGGGGGCGAACACCGGGGAGCTGTTTTTT. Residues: CSALGAGANTGELFF.

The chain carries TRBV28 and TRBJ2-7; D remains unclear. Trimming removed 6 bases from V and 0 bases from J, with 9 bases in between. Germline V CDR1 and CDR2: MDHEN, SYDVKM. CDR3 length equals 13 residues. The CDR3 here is CASRSGSSYEQYF. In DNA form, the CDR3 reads TGTGCCAGCAGGTCGGGTTCCTCCTACGAGCAGTACTTC.

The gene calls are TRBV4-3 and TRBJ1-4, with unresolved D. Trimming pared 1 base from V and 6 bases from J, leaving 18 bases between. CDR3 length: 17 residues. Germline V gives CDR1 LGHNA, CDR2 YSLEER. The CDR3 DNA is TGCGCCAGCAGCCAAGTCTATGCCCCGGGCGCCGATGAAAAACTGTTTTTT. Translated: CASSQVYAPGADEKLFF.